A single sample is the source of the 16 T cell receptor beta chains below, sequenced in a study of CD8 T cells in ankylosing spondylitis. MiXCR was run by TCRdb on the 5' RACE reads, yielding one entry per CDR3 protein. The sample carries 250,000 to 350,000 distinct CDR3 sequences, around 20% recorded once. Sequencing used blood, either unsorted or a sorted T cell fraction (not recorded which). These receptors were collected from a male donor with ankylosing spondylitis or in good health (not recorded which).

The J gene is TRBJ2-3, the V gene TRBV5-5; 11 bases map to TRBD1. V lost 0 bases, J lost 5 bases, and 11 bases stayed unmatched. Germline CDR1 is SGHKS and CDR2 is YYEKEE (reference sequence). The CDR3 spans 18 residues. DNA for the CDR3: TGTGCCAGCAGCTTGGACTTAGGACAGGGGGCGACCGGAGATACGCAGTATTTT. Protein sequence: CASSLDLGQGATGDTQYF.

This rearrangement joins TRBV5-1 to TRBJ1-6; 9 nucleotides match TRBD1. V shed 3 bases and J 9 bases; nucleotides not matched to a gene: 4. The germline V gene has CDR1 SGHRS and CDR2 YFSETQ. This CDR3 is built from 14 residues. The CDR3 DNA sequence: TGCGCCAGCAGCTACCGGGACAGGGCTTCACCCCTCCACTTT. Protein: CASSYRDRASPLHF.

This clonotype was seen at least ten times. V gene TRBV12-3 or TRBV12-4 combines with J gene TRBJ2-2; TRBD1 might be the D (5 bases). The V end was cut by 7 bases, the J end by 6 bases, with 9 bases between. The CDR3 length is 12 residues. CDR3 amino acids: CASIQGSGELFF. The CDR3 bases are TGTGCCAGCATCCAGGGTTCCGGGGAGCTGTTTTTT.

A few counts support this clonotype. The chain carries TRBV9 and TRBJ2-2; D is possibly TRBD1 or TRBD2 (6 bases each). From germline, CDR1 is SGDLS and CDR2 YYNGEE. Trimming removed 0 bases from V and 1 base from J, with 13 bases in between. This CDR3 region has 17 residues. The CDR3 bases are TGTGCCAGCAGCGTAGCTGGGGGGCGCGGGAACACCGGGGAGCTGTTTTTT. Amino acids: CASSVAGGRGNTGELFF.

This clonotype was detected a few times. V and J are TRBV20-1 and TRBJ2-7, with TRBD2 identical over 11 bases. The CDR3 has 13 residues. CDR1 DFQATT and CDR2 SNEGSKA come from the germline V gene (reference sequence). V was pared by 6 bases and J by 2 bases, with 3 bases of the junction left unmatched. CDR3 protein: CSALAGVAYEQYV. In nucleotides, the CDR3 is TGCAGTGCACTAGCGGGAGTCGCCTACGAGCAGTACGTC.

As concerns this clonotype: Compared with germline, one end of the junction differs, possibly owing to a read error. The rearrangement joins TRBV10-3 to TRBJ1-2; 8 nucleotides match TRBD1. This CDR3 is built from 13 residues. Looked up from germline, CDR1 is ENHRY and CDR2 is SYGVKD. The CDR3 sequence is CAISEDRGYDYTF. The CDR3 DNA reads TGTGCCATCAGTGAGGACAGGGGTTATGACTACACCTTC.

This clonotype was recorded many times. The CDR3 loop reads CASTPGLAAYNEQFF. The DNA for the CDR3 is TGCGCCAGCACCCCCGGACTAGCGGCCTACAATGAGCAGTTCTTC. The chain joins TRBV5-1 to TRBJ2-1; the match to TRBD2 covers 10 bases. Germline V CDR1 and CDR2: SGHRS, YFSETQ. Losses at the gene ends were 6 bases for V and 2 bases for J; bases not matched to a gene: 5. The CDR3 is 15 amino acids.

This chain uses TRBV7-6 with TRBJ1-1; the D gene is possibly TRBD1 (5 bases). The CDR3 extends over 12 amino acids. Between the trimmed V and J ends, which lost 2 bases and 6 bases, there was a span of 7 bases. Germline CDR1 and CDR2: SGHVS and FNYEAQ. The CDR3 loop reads CASSLLGAEAFF. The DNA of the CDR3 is TGTGCCAGCAGCTTATTAGGGGCTGAAGCTTTCTTT.

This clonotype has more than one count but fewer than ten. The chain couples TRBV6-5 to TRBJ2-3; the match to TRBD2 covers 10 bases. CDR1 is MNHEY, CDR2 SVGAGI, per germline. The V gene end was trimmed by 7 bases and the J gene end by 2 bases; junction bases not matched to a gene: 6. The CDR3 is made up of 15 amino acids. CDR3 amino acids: CASNLAGGPTDTQYF. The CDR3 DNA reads TGTGCCAGCAATTTAGCGGGGGGCCCCACAGATACGCAGTATTTT.

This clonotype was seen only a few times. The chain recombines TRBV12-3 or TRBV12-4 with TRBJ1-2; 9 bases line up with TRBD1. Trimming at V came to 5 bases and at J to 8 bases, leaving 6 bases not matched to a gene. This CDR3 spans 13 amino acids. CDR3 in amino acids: CASSQQGAGGYTF. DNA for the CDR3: TGTGCCAGCAGTCAACAGGGGGCGGGAGGCTACACCTTC.

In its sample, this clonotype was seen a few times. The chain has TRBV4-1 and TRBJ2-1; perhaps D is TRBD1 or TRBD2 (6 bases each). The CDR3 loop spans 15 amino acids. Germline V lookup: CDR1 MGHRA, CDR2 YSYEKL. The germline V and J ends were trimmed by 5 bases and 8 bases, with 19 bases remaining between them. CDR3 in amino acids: CASSDVFSGADEQFF. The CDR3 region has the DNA TGCGCCAGCAGCGACGTGTTCTCGGGGGCAGATGAGCAGTTCTTC.

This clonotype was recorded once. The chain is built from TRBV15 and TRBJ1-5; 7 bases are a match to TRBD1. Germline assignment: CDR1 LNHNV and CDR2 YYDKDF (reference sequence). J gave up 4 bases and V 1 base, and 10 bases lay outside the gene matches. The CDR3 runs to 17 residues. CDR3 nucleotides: TGTGCCACCAGCAGAGGGTGGGACAGTGGTCCTAATCAGCCCCAGCATTTT. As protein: CATSRGWDSGPNQPQHF.

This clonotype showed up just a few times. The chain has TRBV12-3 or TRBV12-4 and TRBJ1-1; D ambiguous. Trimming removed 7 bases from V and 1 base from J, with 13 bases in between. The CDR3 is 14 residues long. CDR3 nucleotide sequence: TGTGCCAGCACTATGACGGGGAGGAACACTGAAGCTTTCTTT. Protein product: CASTMTGRNTEAFF.

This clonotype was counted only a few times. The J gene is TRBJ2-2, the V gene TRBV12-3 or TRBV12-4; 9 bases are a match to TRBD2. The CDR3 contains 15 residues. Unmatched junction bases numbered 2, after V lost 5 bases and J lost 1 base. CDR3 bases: TGTGCCAGCAGTGGAGCGGGAGGGAACACCGGGGAGCTGTTTTTT. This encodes CASSGAGGNTGELFF.

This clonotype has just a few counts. CDR3 DNA: TGTGCCACCAGTGACTCCGGACGACAGACCCAGTACTTC. Its translation: CATSDSGRQTQYF. The chain combines TRBV24-1 with TRBJ2-5; D gene uncertain. The germline CDR1 and CDR2 sequences are KGHDR and SFDVKD. V dropped 4 bases and J dropped 6 bases, with 11 bases sitting between them. The CDR3 extends over 13 amino acids.

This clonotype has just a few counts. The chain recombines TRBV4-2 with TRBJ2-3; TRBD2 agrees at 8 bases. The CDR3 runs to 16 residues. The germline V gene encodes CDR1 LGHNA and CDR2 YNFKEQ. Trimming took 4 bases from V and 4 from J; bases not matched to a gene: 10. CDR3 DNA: TGTGCCAGCAGCCGCCTAGGACTAGCTGGGTCAGATACGCAGTATTTT. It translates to CASSRLGLAGSDTQYF.